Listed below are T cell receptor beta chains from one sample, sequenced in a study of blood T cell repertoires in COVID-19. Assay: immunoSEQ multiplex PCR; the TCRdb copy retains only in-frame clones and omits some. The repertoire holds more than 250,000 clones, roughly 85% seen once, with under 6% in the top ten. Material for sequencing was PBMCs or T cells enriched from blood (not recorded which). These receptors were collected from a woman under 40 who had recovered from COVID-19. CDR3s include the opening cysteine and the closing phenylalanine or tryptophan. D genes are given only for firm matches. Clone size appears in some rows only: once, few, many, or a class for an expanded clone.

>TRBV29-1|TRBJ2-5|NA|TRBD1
CSGRPGQAQETQYF
TGCAGCGGTCGACCGGGACAGGCCCAAGAGACCCAGTACTTC
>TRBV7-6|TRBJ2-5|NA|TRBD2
CASSLGVAGGIQETQYF
TGTGCCAGCAGCTTGGGAGTAGCGGGGGGCATCCAAGAGACCCAGTACTTC
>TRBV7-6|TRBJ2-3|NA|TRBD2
CASSLIAGGTDTQYF
TGTGCCAGCAGCTTAATAGCGGGGGGAACGGATACGCAGTATTTT
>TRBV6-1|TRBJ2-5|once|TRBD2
CASSEATSGKQTQYF
TGTGCCAGCAGTGAAGCGACTAGCGGGAAACAGACCCAGTACTTC
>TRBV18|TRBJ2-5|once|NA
CASSLHLGRETQYF
TGTGCCAGCTCACTACACTTGGGCCGGGAGACCCAGTACTTC
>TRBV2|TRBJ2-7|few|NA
CASSVGSAYEQYF
TGTGCCAGCAGTGTCGGCAGCGCCTACGAGCAGTACTTC
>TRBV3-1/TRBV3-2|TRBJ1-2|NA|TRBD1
CASTGTGGYGYTF
TGTGCCAGCACCGGGACAGGGGGCTATGGCTACACCTTC
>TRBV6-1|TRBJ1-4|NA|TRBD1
CASSGQGASANEKLFF
TGTGCCAGCAGTGGACAGGGGGCGTCGGCTAATGAAAAACTGTTTTTT
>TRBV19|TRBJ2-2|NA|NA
CASRFYRMGTGELFF
TGTGCCAGTAGGTTCTACAGGATGGGAACCGGGGAGCTGTTTTTT
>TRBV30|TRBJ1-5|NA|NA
CAWGTGTPSNQPQHF
TGTGCCTGGGGAACTGGGACACCTAGCAATCAGCCCCAGCATTTT
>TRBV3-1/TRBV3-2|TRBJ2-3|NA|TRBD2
CASSQDGTRGRSTDTQYF
TGTGCCAGCAGCCAAGACGGGACTCGCGGGAGGTCCACAGATACGCAGTATTTT
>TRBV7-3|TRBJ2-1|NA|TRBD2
CATAASGDNEQFF
TGTGCCACGGCCGCTAGCGGGGACAATGAGCAGTTCTTC
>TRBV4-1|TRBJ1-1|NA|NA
CASSHTGATEAFF
TGCGCCAGCAGCCACACAGGAGCCACTGAAGCTTTCTTT
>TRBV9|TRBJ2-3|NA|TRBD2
CASRSGGTDTQYF
TGTGCCAGCAGGAGCGGGGGCACAGATACGCAGTATTTT
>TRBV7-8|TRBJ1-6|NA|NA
CASSLVQGGNSPLHF
TGTGCCAGCAGCTTAGTGCAGGGTGGAAATTCACCCCTCCACTTT
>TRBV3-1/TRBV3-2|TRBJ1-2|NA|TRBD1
CASSQLTGGVGNYGYTF
TGTGCCAGCAGCCAGTTGACAGGGGGCGTAGGTAACTATGGCTACACCTTC
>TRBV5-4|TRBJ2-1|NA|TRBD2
CASSQGLVLNEQFF
TGTGCCAGCAGCCAGGGACTAGTACTGAATGAGCAGTTCTTC
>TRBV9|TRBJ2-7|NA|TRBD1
CASSAGQGVYEQYF
TGTGCCAGCAGCGCCGGACAGGGAGTATACGAGCAGTACTTC
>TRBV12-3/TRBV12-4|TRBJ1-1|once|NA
CASSTGVGTEAFF
TGTGCCAGCAGCACCGGGGTTGGGACTGAAGCTTTCTTT
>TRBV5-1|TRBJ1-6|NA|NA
CASSSTDSPLHF
TGCGCCAGCAGCTCCACTGATTCACCCCTCCACTTT
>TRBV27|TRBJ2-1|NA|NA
CASSSVHNEQFF
TGTGCCAGCAGTTCGGTACACAATGAGCAGTTCTTC
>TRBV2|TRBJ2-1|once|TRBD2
CASSEARGSYNEQFF
TGTGCCAGCAGTGAAGCGCGGGGGTCCTACAATGAGCAGTTCTTC
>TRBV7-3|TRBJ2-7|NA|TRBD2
CASSPSGSGGAVGYEQYF
TGTGCCAGCAGCCCCTCGGGTAGCGGGGGGGCCGTAGGGTACGAGCAGTACTTC
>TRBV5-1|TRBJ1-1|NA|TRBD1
CANRQGQAFF
TGCGCCAACAGACAGGGGCAAGCTTTCTTT
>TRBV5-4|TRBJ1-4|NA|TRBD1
CASSLVGTTGVEKLFF
TGTGCCAGCAGCTTGGTGGGCACGACAGGGGTTGAAAAACTGTTTTTT
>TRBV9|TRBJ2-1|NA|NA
CASSVVGSSSYNEQFF
TGTGCCAGCAGCGTAGTCGGGTCAAGCTCCTACAATGAGCAGTTCTTC
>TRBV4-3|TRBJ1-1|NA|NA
CASSQDMWTNTEAFF
TGCGCCAGCAGCCAAGATATGTGGACAAACACTGAAGCTTTCTTT
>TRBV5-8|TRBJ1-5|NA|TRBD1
CASSPRTGGYQPQHF
TGTGCCAGCAGCCCCCGGACAGGGGGCTATCAGCCCCAGCATTTT
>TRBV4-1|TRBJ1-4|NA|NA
CASSPGGAPKGEKLFF
TGCGCCAGCAGCCCCGGGGGGGCGCCAAAAGGTGAAAAACTGTTTTTT
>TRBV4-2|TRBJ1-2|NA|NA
CASSQDGELGYTF
TGTGCCAGCAGCCAAGACGGGGAGCTTGGCTACACCTTC
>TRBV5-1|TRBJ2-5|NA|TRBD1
CASSSQGSETQYF
TGCGCCAGCAGCTCACAGGGGTCTGAGACCCAGTACTTC
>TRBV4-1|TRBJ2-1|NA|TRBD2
CASSQTSGGGQPYYNEQFF
TGCGCCAGCAGCCAGACTAGCGGGGGGGGACAGCCCTATTACAATGAGCAGTTCTTC
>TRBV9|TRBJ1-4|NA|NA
CASSTPGGSEKLFF
TGTGCCAGCAGCACCCCCGGCGGTTCTGAAAAACTGTTTTTT
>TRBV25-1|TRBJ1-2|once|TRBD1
CASSEFGTGGYTF
TGTGCCAGCAGTGAATTTGGGACAGGTGGCTACACCTTC
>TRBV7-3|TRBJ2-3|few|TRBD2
CASSPGLRGADTQYF
TGTGCCAGCAGCCCCGGTCTCCGGGGGGCAGATACGCAGTATTTT
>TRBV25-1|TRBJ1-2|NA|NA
CASSAGVYYGYTF
TGTGCCAGCAGCGCAGGGGTTTACTATGGCTACACCTTC
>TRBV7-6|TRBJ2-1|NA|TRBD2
CASSLESAGGPYNEQFF
TGTGCCAGCAGCTTAGAGTCGGCGGGGGGGCCCTACAATGAGCAGTTCTTC
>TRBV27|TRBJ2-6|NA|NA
CASSFGQRPSGANVLTF
TGTGCCAGCAGTTTCGGACAGAGACCCTCTGGGGCCAACGTCCTGACTTTC
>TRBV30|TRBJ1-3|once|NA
CAQTRRSATNSGNTIYF
TGTGCCCAAACTCGCCGCAGCGCAACAAACTCTGGAAACACCATATATTTT
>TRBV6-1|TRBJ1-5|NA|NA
CASSEVQFWGGAQPQHF
TGTGCCAGCAGTGAAGTCCAGTTTTGGGGGGGGGCCCAGCCCCAGCATTTT
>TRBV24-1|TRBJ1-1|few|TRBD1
CATSDATGTEAFF
TGTGCCACCAGTGATGCGACAGGGACTGAAGCTTTCTTT
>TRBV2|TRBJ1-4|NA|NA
CASTSGGRGEKLFF
TGTGCCAGCACCTCCGGGGGTAGGGGTGAAAAACTGTTTTTT
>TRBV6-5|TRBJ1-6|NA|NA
CASSDNSPLHF
TGTGCCAGCAGCGATAATTCACCCCTCCACTTT
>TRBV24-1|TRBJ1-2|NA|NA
CATSDRTQNYGYTF
TGTGCCACCAGTGACAGGACTCAAAACTATGGCTACACCTTC
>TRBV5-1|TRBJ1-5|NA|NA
CASSPGEGRNQPQHF
TGCGCCAGCAGCCCAGGAGAGGGAAGAAATCAGCCCCAGCATTTT
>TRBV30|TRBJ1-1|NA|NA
CAWSVSGYTEAFF
TGTGCCTGGAGTGTTTCGGGGTACACTGAAGCTTTCTTT
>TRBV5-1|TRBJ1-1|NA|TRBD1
CASSLTGDGTEAFF
TGCGCCAGCAGCTTGACAGGGGATGGCACTGAAGCTTTCTTT
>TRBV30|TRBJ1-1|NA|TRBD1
CAWGIPWSGQGLNTEAFF
TGTGCCTGGGGGATACCCTGGTCGGGACAGGGGTTGAACACTGAAGCTTTCTTT
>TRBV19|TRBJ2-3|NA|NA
CASSILGGSDTQYF
TGTGCCAGTAGTATCTTGGGCGGGTCGGATACGCAGTATTTT
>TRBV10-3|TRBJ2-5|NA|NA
CAISEPTSSATQYF
TGTGCCATCAGTGAGCCGACTAGTAGCGCGACCCAGTACTTC
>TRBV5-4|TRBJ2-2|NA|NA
CANSPVDNTGELFF
TGTGCCAACTCCCCGGTAGATAACACCGGGGAGCTGTTTTTT
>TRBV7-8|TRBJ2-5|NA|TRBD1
CASSLAGQEKTQYF
TGTGCCAGCAGCTTAGCGGGACAGGAAAAGACCCAGTACTTC
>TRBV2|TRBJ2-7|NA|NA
CATQRDFQPSYEQYF
TGTGCCACCCAGAGGGACTTCCAACCTTCCTACGAGCAGTACTTC
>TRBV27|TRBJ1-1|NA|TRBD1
CASSLTGQGNTEAFF
TGTGCCAGCAGTTTAACGGGACAGGGAAATACTGAAGCTTTCTTT
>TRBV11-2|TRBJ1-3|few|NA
CASSAQLSDTIYF
TGTGCCAGCAGCGCCCAATTGAGCGACACCATATATTTT
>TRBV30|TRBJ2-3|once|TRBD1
CAWSQGDTQYF
TGTGCCTGGTCACAGGGGGATACGCAGTATTTT